These 31 T cell receptor beta chains share one sample of origin, sequenced in a study of T cells in Graves' hyperthyroidism and ophthalmopathy. RNA transcripts were the template for amplifying TCR beta CDR3 regions. When the TCR CDR3 underwent first-round RT-PCR, the HTBI primer set was used. TCRdb passed the multiplex PCR reads through MiXCR, listing each CDR3 protein once. This table has 45,000 to 75,000 distinct CDR3 sequences, approximately 50% appearing once. The sample consisted of blood. The receptors were gathered from a woman aged 25 to 39 with Graves' ophthalmopathy.

In this sample, this clonotype turned up many times. This sequence joins TRBV20-1 and TRBJ1-5; 11 bases map to TRBD1. V shed 3 bases, J shed 6 bases, and the junction held 10 bases outside the gene matches. This CDR3 contains 16 residues. Germline-derived CDR1 and CDR2 are DFQATT and SNEGSKA (reference sequence). The CDR3 loop reads CSARAYGTGGGQPQHF. CDR3 DNA: TGCAGTGCTAGGGCCTACGGGACAGGGGGGGGTCAGCCCCAGCATTTT.

This clonotype was detected many times. The chain recombines TRBV7-9 with TRBJ1-2; possibly TRBD1 for D (5 bases). Germline CDR1 is SEHNR and CDR2 is FQNEAQ (reference sequence). There are 14 residues in the CDR3. V lost 1 base to trimming and J lost 4 bases, with 10 bases between them. The chain's CDR3 is CASSLDTGIYGYTF. The CDR3 DNA follows: TGTGCCAGCAGCTTAGACACAGGCATCTATGGCTACACCTTC.

This clonotype appeared many times. V is TRBV20-1 and J is TRBJ1-2, with D possibly TRBD1 on 6 matching bases. This CDR3 has 12 amino acids. CDR1 and CDR2 from the germline V gene are DFQATT and SNEGSKA (reference sequence). Trimming removed 5 bases at V and 7 bases at J, with 14 bases between. The CDR3 sequence is CSALTGSGGYTF. The CDR3 coding sequence is TGCAGTGCTCTTACAGGGTCGGGTGGCTACACCTTC.

This clonotype was seen a single time. At one end, the junction sequence differs from germline, possibly due to a read error. DNA of the CDR3: TGTGCCTGCAGCTTGGCAGGGAGCTATGGCTACACCTTC. It is translated as CACSLAGSYGYTF. The chain combines TRBV5-4 with TRBJ1-2, with TRBD1 as a possible D gene (5 bases). Germline lookup yields CDR1 SGHNT and CDR2 YYREEE (reference sequence). The CDR3 has 13 amino acids.

The CDR3 bases are TGTGCCAGCAGCTTAGTTTCAGGGATTTTAGGCTCCTACGAGCAGTACTTC. Protein product: CASSLVSGILGSYEQYF. V usage is TRBV7-3 and J usage is TRBJ2-7, with D possibly being TRBD1 (5 bases). This CDR3 comprises 17 residues. CDR1 and CDR2 (germline): SGHTA, FQGTGA. With 2 bases removed from V and 0 bases from J, the gap between germline ends came to 17 bases.

This clonotype was counted many times. This chain uses TRBV10-2 with TRBJ1-1; D is perhaps TRBD1 (5 bases). V was clipped by 4 bases and J by 6 bases, with 12 bases between them. The CDR3 totals 13 residues. The V gene's germline CDR1 is WSHSY and CDR2 SAAADI. The CDR3 bases are TGCGCCAGCAGTGGGGTCCAGGGTGCTGAAGCTTTCTTT. Its translation is CASSGVQGAEAFF.

The chain combines TRBV12-3 or TRBV12-4 with TRBJ1-5; D unresolved. The length of the CDR3 is 14 residues. Trimming shortened V by 1 base and J by 8 bases, and 12 bases separated the two germline ends. The CDR3 DNA reads as TGTGCCAGCAGTTTAGGCGGGGTGGCGGAGCCCCAGCATTTT. Encoded protein: CASSLGGVAEPQHF.

The chain joins TRBV11-2 to TRBJ2-7; either TRBD1 or TRBD2 may fit D (6 bases each). The length of the CDR3 is 17 residues. Germline V gene lookup returns CDR1 SGHAT and CDR2 FQNNGV. Between the trimmed V and J ends, which lost 4 bases and 3 bases, there was a span of 22 bases. The chain's CDR3 is CASSSTPGGRGVYEQYF. The DNA for the CDR3 is TGTGCCAGCAGCTCGACCCCTGGGGGGCGCGGGGTCTACGAGCAGTACTTC. Looking up the rest from reference TRBV11-2 and TRBJ2-7 gives the full variable domain: EAGVAQSPRYKIIEKRQSVAFWCNPISGHATLYWYQQILGQGPKLLIQFQNNGVVDDSQLPKDRFSAERLKGVDSTLKIQPAKLEDSAVYLCASSSTPGGRGVYEQYFGPGTRLTVT.

The table lists this clonotype with many counts. This rearrangement joins TRBV9 to TRBJ1-3; D remains unclear. The length of the CDR3 is 12 residues. Per the germline V gene, CDR1 is SGDLS and CDR2 is YYNGEE. The ends were cut back, 3 bases at V and 6 bases at J, with 7 bases in the middle. Here the CDR3 DNA reads TGTGCCAGCAGCGGGCGGGAAAACACCATATATTTT. This translates into CASSGRENTIYF. The full variable domain, in which reference TRBV9 and TRBJ1-3 provide the parts outside the CDR3, is DSGVTQTPKHLITATGQRVTLRCSPRSGDLSVYWYQQSLDQGLQFLIQYYNGEERAKGNILERFSAQQFPDLHSELNLSSLELGDSALYFCASSGRENTIYFGEGSWLTVV.

The chain is built from TRBV18 and TRBJ1-6; 8 bases match TRBD1. Germline lookup yields CDR1 KGHSH and CDR2 LQKENI. J gave up 13 bases and V 1 base, and 9 bases lay outside the gene matches. This CDR3 comprises 15 residues. The CDR3 nucleotides read TGTGCCAGCTCACCACTGACAGGGGTAGAAAGTCCCCTCCACTTT. Its translation is CASSPLTGVESPLHF.

The rearrangement links TRBV7-8 to TRBJ1-5; D is ambiguous. The V end lost 6 bases, the J end lost 7 bases, and 19 bases lay between the germline ends. Per the germline V gene, CDR1 is SGHVS and CDR2 is FQNEAQ. The CDR3 extends over 15 amino acids. The CDR3: CASRPLAERIQPQHF. CDR3 DNA: TGTGCCAGCAGGCCGTTAGCGGAGCGTATACAGCCCCAGCATTTT.

Concerning this clonotype itself: A much bigger clone sits one base away, suggesting this may be a read error. This chain joins TRBV28 and TRBJ1-2; 9 bases agree with TRBD1. Trimming took 6 bases from V and 8 from J; bases not matched to a gene: 13. CDR1 MDHEN and CDR2 SYDVKM come from the germline V gene. CDR3 length: 15 residues. The DNA of the CDR3 is TGTGCCAGCAGAACGACAGGGGGTAAAGGGCAGGGCTACACCTTC. Its translation: CASRTTGGKGQGYTF.

This clonotype was observed a handful of times. A read error may be the cause here, since a much bigger clone is one base away. This CDR3 fails to terminate in the conserved phenylalanine or tryptophan, so it likely reflects a read error. V and J are TRBV6-5 and TRBJ2-1; TRBD2 might be the D (5 bases). The CDR3 consists of 14 residues. Trimming stripped 7 bases from V and 10 bases from J, with 20 bases between. Germline CDR1 and CDR2: MNHEY and SVGAGI. This chain's CDR3 is CASTQTGTSGEQFL. DNA for the CDR3: TGTGCCAGCACCCAAACCGGTACTAGTGGCGAGCAGTTCCTC.

As for this clonotype: One end of the junction does not line up with germline, which may come from a read error. This rearrangement joins TRBV6-1 to TRBJ2-7; D call uncertain. CDR1 and CDR2 (germline): MNHNS, SASEGT. This CDR3 contains 11 residues. The DNA for the CDR3 is TGTGTCAGCAGTGAATTGTCCGAGCAGTACTTC. Amino acids: CVSSELSEQYF.

Remarks on this clonotype: An end of the junction differs from the germline gene, which may be a read error. Written as DNA, the CDR3 is TGTGCTAGCAGCTTAACAGCCTACAATGAGCAGTTCTTC. Translation: CASSLTAYNEQFF. This chain uses TRBV7-7 with TRBJ2-1; D gene uncertain. This CDR3 is built from 13 residues. Germline V gene lookup returns CDR1 SSHAT and CDR2 FNYEAQ (reference sequence).

This clonotype has ten or more counts. The chain uses TRBV7-9 and TRBJ2-5; 8 bases align to TRBD2. The CDR3 totals 16 residues. V lost 3 bases, J lost 1 base, and 7 bases stayed unmatched. Germline V CDR1 and CDR2: SEHNR, FQNEAQ (reference sequence). CDR3 nucleotide sequence: TGTGCCAGCAGCTTGGGTGTTAGCGGGACCCAAGAGACCCAGTACTTC. Protein product: CASSLGVSGTQETQYF.

V and J are TRBV15 and TRBJ1-5; TRBD1 might be the D (5 bases). This CDR3 spans 16 amino acids. V was pared by 0 bases and J by 8 bases, with 17 bases between. In germline, CDR1 is LNHNV, CDR2 YYDKDF (reference sequence). CDR3 in DNA: TGTGCCACCAGCAGAGATCCGGGGACTACGACTAAGCCCCAGCATTTT. This codes for CATSRDPGTTTKPQHF.

There are many counts of this clonotype. This chain links TRBV6-5 with TRBJ2-3; maybe TRBD2 (5 bases). The CDR3 length is 15 residues. Trimming took off 0 bases at V and 2 bases at J, with 9 bases between the two ends. Germline lookup yields CDR1 MNHEY and CDR2 SVGAGI. As DNA, the CDR3 is TGTGCCAGCAGTTACTCCCTAGCTCCCACAGATACGCAGTATTTT. Protein: CASSYSLAPTDTQYF.

This chain links TRBV6-6 with TRBJ2-1; 8 bases line up with TRBD1. J lost 6 bases, V lost 2 bases, and 3 bases had no gene match. This CDR3 region has 14 residues. In germline, CDR1 is MNHNY, CDR2 SVGAGI (reference sequence). The CDR3 DNA follows: TGTGCCAGCAGTTACGGACAGGGACGCAATGAGCAGTTCTTC. Translated: CASSYGQGRNEQFF.

V usage is TRBV7-8 and J usage is TRBJ1-3; weak D call: TRBD1 (6 bases). Germline CDR1 reads SGHVS; CDR2 reads FQNEAQ. Between the trimmed V and J ends, which lost 5 bases and 5 bases, there was a span of 13 bases. The CDR3 covers 14 residues. The CDR3 is CASSPRTDRNTIYF. The CDR3 region has the DNA TGTGCCAGCAGCCCCCGGACAGACCGAAACACCATATATTTT. The variable domain in full, with the rest retrieved from reference TRBV7-8 and TRBJ1-3, is GAGVSQSPRYKVAKRGQDVALRCDPISGHVSLFWYQQALGQGPEFLTYFQNEAQLDKSGLPSDRFFAERPEGSVSTLKIQRTQQEDSAVYLCASSPRTDRNTIYFGEGSWLTVV.

Ten or more counts support this clonotype. The genes are TRBV4-1 and TRBJ2-1; TRBD2 matches 8 bases. From germline, CDR1 is MGHRA and CDR2 YSYEKL. J lost 4 bases, V lost 0 bases, and 8 bases had no gene match. There are 17 residues in the CDR3. As DNA, the CDR3 is TGCGCCAGCAGCCAAGATCGAGCGGGAGCGGGTTACAATGAGCAGTTCTTC. This encodes CASSQDRAGAGYNEQFF.

A single count supports this clonotype. This CDR3 is missing its conserved last phenylalanine or tryptophan, likely due to a read error. The chain recombines TRBV11-2 with TRBJ1-1; TRBD1 might be the D (6 bases). The CDR3 covers 13 residues. Per germline, CDR1 SGHAT and CDR2 FQNNGV. V gave up 0 bases and J gave up 8 bases, with 10 bases separating them. The chain's CDR3 is CASSLDGGTEAFI. The CDR3 region has the DNA TGTGCCAGCAGCTTAGACGGGGGCACGGAAGCTTTCATT.

This clonotype was observed at least ten times. The chain carries TRBV6-2 or TRBV6-3 and TRBJ1-5, with 9 bases that match TRBD1. Germline CDR1 and CDR2: MNHEY and SVGEGT. The CDR3 runs 16 residues. Trimming took 6 bases from V and 4 from J; bases not matched to a gene: 10. The CDR3 sequence is CASRGTGGIGNQPQHF. The CDR3 region has the DNA TGTGCCAGCAGGGGAACAGGGGGCATCGGAAATCAGCCCCAGCATTTT.

This chain joins TRBV29-1 and TRBJ2-7; possibly TRBD2 for D (5 bases). The length of the CDR3 is 14 residues. With 4 bases removed from V and 0 bases from J, the gap between germline ends came to 13 bases. The germline V gene encodes CDR1 SQVTM and CDR2 ANQGSEA. In DNA form, the CDR3 reads TGCAGCGTTGCCCTGGTGGGGAGCTCCTACGAGCAGTACTTC. Translation gives CSVALVGSSYEQYF.

The chain combines TRBV5-4 with TRBJ2-3, with 11 bases matching TRBD1. The CDR3 consists of 15 residues. J lost 6 bases, V lost 2 bases, and 5 bases had no gene match. Germline CDR1 SGHNT, CDR2 YYREEE (reference sequence). The CDR3 is CASSLGGTGGDTQYF. The CDR3 DNA reads TGTGCCAGCAGCTTAGGGGGGACAGGGGGGGATACGCAGTATTTT.

The chain uses TRBV28 and TRBJ2-5; D gene ambiguous. CDR1 is MDHEN, CDR2 SYDVKM, per germline. The CDR3 extends over 10 amino acids. The V and J ends lost 6 bases and 3 bases respectively, with 2 bases between them. In DNA form, the CDR3 reads TGTGCCAGCAGCGAAGAGACCCAGTACTTC. This translates into CASSEETQYF.

This clonotype was seen ten or more times. The chain uses TRBV7-6 and TRBJ2-1; weak D call: TRBD2 (5 bases). The CDR3 has 14 residues. Per germline, CDR1 SGHVS and CDR2 FNYEAQ. V lost 4 bases, J lost 7 bases, and 14 bases lay in between. The CDR3 spells CASSSVGVQNEQFF. CDR3 sequence (DNA): TGTGCCAGCAGCTCAGTCGGGGTTCAAAATGAGCAGTTCTTC.

This clonotype was counted ten times or more. The CDR3 DNA reads as TGTGCCAGCAGTTCTACGACTCTTGGGACAGGGACCACTGAAGCTTTCTTT. It is translated as CASSSTTLGTGTTEAFF. The chain uses TRBV5-5 and TRBJ1-1; 9 positions match TRBD1. J gave up 4 bases and V 5 bases, and 15 bases lay outside the gene matches. The CDR3 is 17 amino acids. CDR1 is SGHKS, CDR2 YYEKEE, per germline (reference sequence).

This sequence joins TRBV9 and TRBJ1-1, with 9 bases aligning to TRBD1. The CDR3 is 13 amino acids. CDR1 is SGDLS, CDR2 YYNGEE, per germline. Germline trimming cut 2 bases from V and 6 bases from J; bases unmatched to any gene: 2. The chain's CDR3 is CASSVTGGAEAFF. CDR3 in DNA: TGTGCCAGCAGCGTCACAGGGGGCGCTGAAGCTTTCTTT.

Concerning this clonotype: A read error may produce the germline difference seen at one junction end. V gene TRBV7-7 combines with J gene TRBJ1-1; D is possibly TRBD1 (5 bases). The CDR3 length is 14 residues. Germline CDR1 and CDR2: SSHAT and FNYEAQ (reference sequence). CDR3: CASSEGRGNTEAFF. CDR3 DNA: TGTGCTAGCAGCGAGGGACGCGGAAACACTGAAGCTTTCTTT.

This clonotype showed up many times. The rearrangement joins TRBV19 to TRBJ2-3; D is unresolved. V was shortened by 3 bases and J by 5 bases, with 9 bases between the two germline ends. Germline CDR1 reads LNHDA; CDR2 reads SQIVND (reference sequence). The CDR3 loop spans 13 amino acids. This CDR3 reads CASSIEVGDTQYF. CDR3 DNA: TGTGCCAGTAGTATCGAGGTGGGAGATACGCAGTATTTT.